The 21 T cell receptor beta chains given below trace back to one sample, sequenced in a study of tumor-infiltrating lymphocytes in primary liver carcinoma. They got blood RNA out of unsorted whole blood and also pulled out germline DNA. Reverse transcription of 500 ng total RNA with a constant-region primer produced TCR beta cDNA. Slightly modified ARM-PCR with three nested multiplex PCR rounds yielded TCR beta libraries. Running around 9 cycles apiece, the first two PCR rounds relied on TRBV1-TRBV30 forward primers together with a C-beta reverse primer. TCRdb used MiXCR to reprocess the multiplex PCR reads, holding one entry per CDR3 protein. In the table there are approximately 330,000 distinct CDR3 sequences, approximately 65% of which are singletons. Sequences were obtained from peripheral blood. These receptors were collected from a middle-aged man with primary liver carcinoma and hepatitis B virus infection.

On this clonotype itself: One base away lies a much larger clone, so this may be a sequencing read error. V is TRBV6-6 and J is TRBJ2-7; D is unresolved. Germline CDR1 MNHNY, CDR2 SVGAGI (reference sequence). CDR3 length equals 15 residues. Trimming shortened V by 5 bases and J by 3 bases, and 17 bases separated the two germline ends. For the CDR3, the DNA is TGTGCCAGCAGTCCTGGGGTGGGCAGGATCTACGAGCAGTACTTC. Protein sequence: CASSPGVGRIYEQYF.

In regard to this clonotype: The CDR3 does not close with the conserved phenylalanine or tryptophan, likely indicating a read error. V and J are TRBV11-2 and TRBJ2-7, with a tentative D call TRBD2 (5 bases). In germline, CDR1 is SGHAT, CDR2 FQNNGV. V lost 2 bases to trimming and J lost 3 bases, with 5 bases between them. The CDR3 runs 12 residues. CDR3 sequence: CASSLRGYEQYL. In nucleotides, the CDR3 is TGTGCCAGCAGCTTACGGGGCTACGAGCAGTACCTC.

About this clonotype: This sequence may be a read error, since a much larger clone differs from it by one base. The chain joins TRBV6-6 to TRBJ2-5, with unresolved D. The CDR3 is 11 residues long. Per the germline V gene, CDR1 is MNHNY and CDR2 is SVGAGI (reference sequence). Trimming stripped 10 bases from V and 5 bases from J, with 11 bases between. The CDR3 sequence is CAIKSGETQYF. CDR3 in DNA: TGTGCCATCAAATCCGGGGAGACCCAGTACTTC.

On this clonotype itself: The conserved closing phenylalanine or tryptophan is absent in this CDR3, likely reflecting a read error. The rearrangement links TRBV29-1 to TRBJ2-5, with D possibly being TRBD2 (5 bases). The CDR3 runs to 12 residues. Germline-derived CDR1 and CDR2 are SQVTM and ANQGSEA. CDR3 sequence reads: CSGAKMGEIQYS. The CDR3 nucleotides are TGCAGCGGCGCTAAGATGGGAGAGATCCAGTACTCC.

In the case of this clonotype: At one boundary the junction diverges from the germline segment, which might be a read error. The chain carries TRBV7-9 and TRBJ2-3; TRBD1 aligns across 8 bases. This CDR3 is built from 15 residues. Germline CDR1 SEHNR, CDR2 FQNEAQ (reference sequence). The CDR3: CVSRLMDRGTDTQYF. In DNA form, the CDR3 reads TGTGTCAGCCGCTTAATGGACAGGGGCACAGATACGCAGTATTTT.

With regard to this clonotype: An end of the junction does not agree with germline; a read error may underlie this. The V gene is TRBV11-2, the J gene TRBJ2-6; weak D call: TRBD2 (6 bases). The CDR3 loop spans 17 amino acids. CDR1 is SGHAT, CDR2 FQNNGV, per germline. CDR3 DNA sequence: TGTGCCAGCAGCTTAGGGTACGGGGGATCTGGGGCCAATGTCCTGACTTTC. Translation: CASSLGYGGSGANVLTF. The whole variable domain, filled in from reference TRBV11-2 and TRBJ2-6, reads EAGVAQSPRYKIIEKRQSVAFWCNPISGHATLYWYQQILGQGPKLLIQFQNNGVVDDSQLPKDRFSAERLKGVDSTLKIQPAKLEDSAVYLCASSLGYGGSGANVLTFGAGSRLTVL.

This clonotype was recorded at least ten times. V gene TRBV5-4 combines with J gene TRBJ2-1; the match to TRBD2 covers 9 bases. With 2 bases clipped from V and 9 bases from J, the junction kept 3 bases outside the gene matches. The CDR3 runs 13 residues. Germline CDR1 and CDR2: SGHNT and YYREEE (reference sequence). For the CDR3, the DNA is TGTGCCAGCAGCTTAGCGGGAGGTGTTGAGCAGTTCTTC. It translates to CASSLAGGVEQFF.

This clonotype was counted a single time. Being one base from a much bigger clone, this may be a read error. The chain combines TRBV12-3 or TRBV12-4 with TRBJ1-2, with D maybe TRBD1 (6 bases). The V and J ends lost 7 bases and 4 bases respectively, with 19 bases between them. The length of the CDR3 is 15 residues. CDR3 nucleotide sequence: TGTGCCAGCAACCCATCTTGGCAGGGGAGCTATGGCTACACCTTC. Protein: CASNPSWQGSYGYTF.

The rearrangement uses TRBV7-9 and TRBJ2-1; D not certain. In germline, CDR1 is SEHNR, CDR2 FQNEAQ (reference sequence). V lost 5 bases and J lost 5, with 7 bases in between. The CDR3 contains 12 residues. The CDR3 DNA reads TGTGCCAGCAGCCTATCTGACAATGAGCAGTTCTTC. It yields the protein CASSLSDNEQFF.

This clonotype was observed a few times. The chain couples TRBV6-2 or TRBV6-3 to TRBJ2-2; TRBD2 agrees at 16 bases. The germline gives CDR1 MNHEY, CDR2 SVGEGT. V lost 2 bases and J lost 5; bases outside the gene matches: 11. There are 20 residues in the CDR3. As DNA, the CDR3 is TGTGCCAGCAGTTACGGCGATCCGGGACTAGCGGGAGGGCGAACCGGGGAGCTGTTTTTT. Protein product: CASSYGDPGLAGGRTGELFF.

In the case of this clonotype: A much larger clone lies one base from this, so it may be a read error. The chain recombines TRBV12-3 or TRBV12-4 with TRBJ1-1, with no clear D. The CDR3 spans 14 residues. This chain's CDR3 is CARSLLAGNTEAFF. The CDR3 DNA reads as TGTGCCCGCAGTTTATTGGCCGGGAACACTGAAGCTTTCTTT.

About this clonotype itself: Germline and junction disagree at one end, which may indicate a read error. This rearrangement joins TRBV11-2 to TRBJ2-7, with 7 bases identical to TRBD2. The length of the CDR3 is 14 residues. Per germline, CDR1 SGHAT and CDR2 FQNNGV. The DNA for the CDR3 is TGTGCCAGCAGTTTGGGGGACTACTCCTACAAGCAGTACTTC. Translating gives CASSLGDYSYKQYF.

This clonotype was seen once. A much more abundant neighbour one base away suggests this may be a read error. The chain combines TRBV4-1 with TRBJ2-7, with TRBD2 matching over 7 bases. The germline V gene has CDR1 MGHRA and CDR2 YSYEKL. J lost 4 bases, V lost 2 bases, and 11 bases had no gene match. This CDR3 is built from 16 residues. CDR3 bases: TGCGCCAGCAGCCAAAAGTGGCGGGAGATGTGGTACGAGCAGTACTTC. It is translated as CASSQKWREMWYEQYF.

This clonotype turned up a few times. The chain carries TRBV5-4 and TRBJ1-1; 7 bases fit TRBD1. From germline, CDR1 is SGHNT and CDR2 YYREEE (reference sequence). This CDR3 is 13 amino acids long. After removal of 3 bases from V and 6 bases from J, the junction contained 5 bases not matched to a gene. The CDR3 bases are TGTGCCAGCAGCTGGGCGACAGGGTCTGAAGCTTTCTTT. It encodes CASSWATGSEAFF.

Concerning this clonotype itself: A much more abundant neighbour one base away suggests this may be a read error. The chain is built from TRBV11-2 and TRBJ2-2, with 9 positions matching TRBD2. The trim removed 0 bases at V and 6 bases at J, leaving 5 bases unmatched. Germline CDR1 and CDR2: SGHAT and FQNNGV. The CDR3 extends over 16 amino acids. The CDR3 sequence: CASSLEGREGPGELFF. In DNA form, the CDR3 reads TGTGCCAGCAGCTTAGAGGGGCGGGAGGGCCCCGGGGAGCTGTTTTTT.

This clonotype was counted at least ten times. The V and J genes are TRBV10-3 and TRBJ2-7; D unclear. Germline assignment: CDR1 ENHRY and CDR2 SYGVKD. V dropped 0 bases and J dropped 4 bases, with 7 bases sitting between them. The CDR3 extends over 13 amino acids. CDR3 loop: CAISESDRYEQYF. The CDR3 DNA follows: TGTGCCATCAGTGAGTCTGACCGTTACGAGCAGTACTTC.

Comment on this clonotype: A read error may be the cause here, since a much bigger clone is one base away. The chain joins TRBV10-3 to TRBJ1-6; D call uncertain. The CDR3 totals 15 residues. Per the germline V gene, CDR1 is ENHRY and CDR2 is SYGVKD. Trimming cost V 7 bases and J 6 bases, with 16 bases left between them. As DNA, the CDR3 is TGTGCCATCAATGCCGAAAAGGACGTTAATTCACCCCTCCACTTT. Encoded protein: CAINAEKDVNSPLHF.

Of note for this clonotype: An end of the junction does not agree with germline; a read error may underlie this. The rearrangement uses TRBV4-3 and TRBJ2-7; D is unresolved. This CDR3 region has 16 residues. Germline V CDR1 and CDR2: LGHNA, YSLEER. CDR3 amino acids: CASSQDKVRSSYGQYF. The CDR3 DNA is TGCGCCAGCAGCCAAGACAAGGTCAGGAGCTCATACGGGCAGTACTTC.

As regards this clonotype: One junction end disagrees with the germline gene, perhaps due to a read error. The rearrangement joins TRBV11-2 to TRBJ2-1; 8 positions match TRBD2. The CDR3 covers 14 residues. The germline V gene encodes CDR1 SGHAT and CDR2 FQNNGV. DNA for the CDR3: TGTGCCAGCGGCTTGATCGGGAGGGCCTTCGAGCAGTTCTTC. Protein sequence: CASGLIGRAFEQFF.

Of note for this clonotype: This CDR3 fails to terminate in the conserved phenylalanine or tryptophan, so it likely reflects a read error. It is unclear where the CDR3 begins or ends on the DNA, so no DNA is shown, and the CDR3 is as TCRdb lists it. The chain combines TRBV29-1 with TRBJ2-7; the D call in the table, TRBD2, was not verified against the DNA. Counting both end residues, the CDR3 totals 13 amino acids. Germline V CDR1 and CDR2: SQVTM, ANQGSEA. CDR3 protein: CSARLAGAYEQCY.

In regard to this clonotype: This may be a read error: a much more frequent sequence differs by one nucleotide. V gene TRBV6-1 combines with J gene TRBJ2-1, with TRBD2 matching 7 bases. Per germline, CDR1 MNHNS and CDR2 SASEGT. The CDR3 contains 15 residues. Here the CDR3 reads CASREAGTDYSEQFF. The CDR3, as DNA: TGTGCCAGCAGGGAAGCGGGAACCGACTACAGTGAGCAGTTCTTC.